One and the same sample provided the 8 T cell receptor beta chains below, sequenced in a study of cytomegalovirus exposure and HLA in healthy donors. The primer mix had 60 Vbeta and 13 Jbeta primers. Clones were read by immunoSEQ multiplex PCR, and TCRdb kept only the in-frame ones, dropping some. Among about 91,000 clones listed, around nine tenths were seen once. The specimen sequenced was PBMCs. The receptors derive from a man aged 25 to 45 in good health and CMV-seropositive.

This sequence joins TRBV25-1 and TRBJ2-7; 8 bases are shared with TRBD1. In germline, CDR1 is MGHDK, CDR2 SYGVNS. The CDR3 is made up of 18 amino acids. The junction had 18 bases not matched to a gene; V was cut back by 2 bases and J by 6 bases. The CDR3 loop is CASSEGGIAGQGSCEQYF. The CDR3 bases are TGTGCCAGCAGTGAAGGGGGGATAGCCGGACAGGGTTCGTGCGAGCAGTACTTC.

The chain recombines TRBV7-2 with TRBJ1-4; D remains unclear. Per the germline V gene, CDR1 is SGHTA and CDR2 is FQGNSA. This CDR3 is 14 amino acids long. V lost 1 base, J lost 8 bases, and 11 bases lay in between. CDR3 region: CASSLVISGEKLFF. The DNA for the CDR3 is TGTGCCAGCAGCTTAGTCATTTCGGGGGAAAAACTGTTTTTT. Using reference TRBV7-2 and TRBJ1-4 for the parts outside the CDR3, the full variable domain is GAGVSQSPSNKVTEKGKDVELRCDPISGHTALYWYRQSLGQGLEFLIYFQGNSAPDKSGLPSDRFSAERTGGSVSTLTIQRTQQEDSAVYLCASSLVISGEKLFFGSGTQLSVL.

The rearrangement uses TRBV5-1 and TRBJ1-4, with a tentative D call TRBD1 (6 bases). This CDR3 has 12 residues. Germline CDR1 and CDR2: SGHRS and YFSETQ. V dropped 4 bases and J dropped 12 bases, with 13 bases sitting between them. CDR3 nucleotide sequence: TGCGCCAGCAGCCGGACAGTAGTAGAACTGTTTTTT. Its translation: CASSRTVVELFF. Looking up the rest from reference TRBV5-1 and TRBJ1-4 gives the full variable domain: KAGVTQTPRYLIKTRGQQVTLSCSPISGHRSVSWYQQTPGQGLQFLFEYFSETQRNKGNFPGRFSGRQFSNSRSEMNVSTLELGDSALYLCASSRTVVELFFGSGTQLSVL.

The rearrangement joins TRBV1 to TRBJ2-2; TRBD1 is the table's D call and was not checked against the DNA. TRBV1 is recorded as a pseudogene. This CDR3 comprises 18 residues. CDR3 amino acids: CTSSWTGTGDINTGELFF. The CDR3 coding sequence is TGCACCAGCTCCTGGACCGGGACAGGCGACATCAACACCGGGGAGCTGTTTTTT.

This rearrangement joins TRBV19 to TRBJ1-5, with 11 bases lining up with TRBD1. J lost 0 bases, V lost 7 bases, and 14 bases had no gene match. The CDR3 extends over 19 amino acids. CDR1 is LNHDA, CDR2 SQIVND, per germline (reference sequence). The CDR3 here is CASTGTSGQGVYSNQPQHF. The CDR3 region has the DNA TGTGCCAGTACGGGGACCTCGGGACAGGGGGTTTATAGCAATCAGCCCCAGCATTTT.

Comment on this clone: Other DNA sequences from this sample encode an identical CDR3 as well. The chain links TRBV9 to TRBJ2-7, with 8 bases matching TRBD1. Germline V gene lookup returns CDR1 SGDLS and CDR2 YYNGEE. The trim removed 3 bases at V and 3 bases at J, leaving 5 bases unmatched. The length of the CDR3 is 14 residues. The chain's CDR3 is CASSGGQGSYEQYF. DNA for the CDR3: TGTGCCAGCAGCGGAGGACAGGGAAGCTACGAGCAGTACTTC.

The gene calls are TRBV29-1 and TRBJ1-2; D is perhaps TRBD1 (5 bases). CDR3 length: 17 amino acids. Looked up from germline, CDR1 is SQVTM and CDR2 is ANQGSEA. V was shortened by 6 bases and J by 4 bases, with 27 bases between the two germline ends. The CDR3 protein is CSVLAVEGHLDSYGYTF. For the CDR3, the DNA is TGCAGCGTCCTTGCTGTGGAAGGACATTTGGATTCCTATGGCTACACCTTC.

The chain uses TRBV10-3 and TRBJ2-7, with 8 positions matching TRBD1. Germline assignment: CDR1 ENHRY and CDR2 SYGVKD. V dropped 8 bases and J dropped 5; count of bases not matched to a gene: 8. The CDR3 contains 13 residues. CDR3 sequence (DNA): TGTGCCATCCGGCAGGGGGCGAGCAACGAGCAGTACTTC. Protein sequence: CAIRQGASNEQYF.